Below, 29 T cell receptor beta chains from the same sample are listed, as sequenced in a study of lymphopenia after photon versus proton radiotherapy. Sequencing used immunoSEQ multiplex PCR; TCRdb keeps in-frame clones, though not all of them. Among around 64,000 clones listed, around 90% were seen once. The source material was peripheral blood, sampled from a patient treated with photon-based radiotherapy. These receptors were taken from a woman between 35 and 50 years old with cholangiocarcinoma.

This clone was picked up one time. The J gene is TRBJ2-3, the V gene TRBV28; possibly TRBD1 for D (5 bases). With 11 bases removed from V and 3 bases from J, the gap between germline ends came to 18 bases. Germline V gene sequence: CDR1 MDHEN, CDR2 SYDVKM. This CDR3 is built from 14 residues. The CDR3 reads CASHRNVGTDTQYF. The CDR3 DNA reads as TGTGCCTCTCACAGGAACGTTGGTACAGATACGCAGTATTTT.

This sequence joins TRBV6-5 and TRBJ2-2; D uncertain. This CDR3 is 12 amino acids long. Germline V gene sequence: CDR1 MNHEY, CDR2 SVGAGI. V was shortened by 4 bases and J by 7 bases, with 7 bases between the two germline ends. CDR3 sequence reads: CASSSDGGELFF. CDR3 nucleotide sequence: TGTGCCAGCAGTTCGGACGGCGGGGAGCTGTTTTTT.

The chain recombines TRBV10-3 with TRBJ2-3; TRBD2 agrees at 12 bases. J was trimmed by 3 bases and V by 6 bases; bases with no gene match: 7. The CDR3 is 16 amino acids. Looked up from germline, CDR1 is ENHRY and CDR2 is SYGVKD. The CDR3 sequence: CAISRLAGEGTDTQYF. DNA of the CDR3: TGTGCCATCAGCCGACTAGCGGGAGAGGGTACAGATACGCAGTATTTT.

The chain uses TRBV18 and TRBJ1-1, with 7 nucleotides matching TRBD1. V lost 1 base to trimming and J lost 1 base; unmatched junction nucleotides: 3. Germline V gene sequence: CDR1 KGHSH, CDR2 LQKENI. There are 15 residues in the CDR3. As DNA, the CDR3 is TGTGCCAGCTCACCACAGGGGGCGCAGAACACTGAAGCTTTCTTT. Its protein is CASSPQGAQNTEAFF.

This rearrangement joins TRBV4-3 to TRBJ2-7; 12 bases are a match to TRBD2. Germline lookup yields CDR1 LGHNA and CDR2 YSLEER. The CDR3 spans 15 residues. V lost 4 bases, J lost 8 bases, and 9 bases stayed unmatched. DNA for the CDR3: TGCGCCAGCAGCCCCGACACGGGACTAGCGGGCAAGCAGTACTTC. It is translated as CASSPDTGLAGKQYF.

Here the CDR3 reads CASSLAEVVGAPGNTIYF. The CDR3 DNA reads as TGTGCCAGCAGCTTGGCCGAAGTAGTAGGGGCCCCTGGAAACACCATATATTTT. The J gene is TRBJ1-3, the V gene TRBV5-5, with D possibly TRBD1 on 5 matching bases. This CDR3 has 18 residues. Trimming removed 0 bases from V and 2 bases from J, with 18 bases in between. CDR1 SGHKS and CDR2 YYEKEE come from the germline V gene (reference sequence).

This clone was found a few times. The rearrangement links TRBV6-5 to TRBJ1-2; 7 bases agree with TRBD1. The V segment lost 7 bases and the J segment 5 bases; nucleotides outside the gene matches: 10. The CDR3 runs 14 residues. Per germline, CDR1 MNHEY and CDR2 SVGAGI. CDR3 loop: CASIEGGSPYGYTF. The CDR3 DNA reads as TGTGCCAGCATCGAAGGGGGCAGCCCTTATGGCTACACCTTC.

V gene TRBV6-5 combines with J gene TRBJ2-7; 10 positions agree with TRBD1. Germline CDR1 is MNHEY and CDR2 is SVGAGI. The trim removed 4 bases at V and 6 bases at J, leaving 9 bases unmatched. This CDR3 has 15 amino acids. The CDR3 nucleotides read TGTGCCAGCAGTTCCAGGGGGGGGACAGGGGCCGAGCAGTACTTC. Protein sequence: CASSSRGGTGAEQYF.

V usage is TRBV4-2 and J usage is TRBJ2-2, with D perhaps being TRBD1 or TRBD2 (5 bases each). The CDR3 has 20 amino acids. Germline assignment: CDR1 LGHNA and CDR2 YNFKEQ. Trimming removed 0 bases at V and 3 bases at J, with 23 bases between. This CDR3 reads CASSQDLVAPPPRDTGELFF. In nucleotides, the CDR3 is TGTGCCAGCAGCCAAGATTTGGTAGCGCCACCCCCCAGGGACACCGGGGAGCTGTTTTTT.

The chain combines TRBV29-1 with TRBJ2-7, with 12 bases that match TRBD2. CDR1 is SQVTM and CDR2 is ANQGSEA in the germline V gene. This CDR3 contains 18 residues. V trimming: 5 bases; J trimming: 0 bases; junction bases outside the gene matches: 14. The CDR3 loop is CSVMLGLAGGLYSYEQYF. CDR3 in DNA: TGCAGCGTTATGCTGGGTCTAGCGGGAGGGTTATACTCCTACGAGCAGTACTTC.

The chain couples TRBV7-9 to TRBJ2-1, with 14 bases aligning to TRBD2. Trimming cost V 6 bases and J 8 bases; bases outside gene matches: 3. From germline, CDR1 is SEHNR and CDR2 FQNEAQ (reference sequence). This CDR3 has 14 residues. The CDR3 loop reads CASRGLAGDDEQFF. The CDR3, as DNA: TGTGCCAGCAGGGGACTAGCGGGGGATGATGAGCAGTTCTTC.

The V and J genes are TRBV13 and TRBJ2-1; D not certain. This CDR3 has 11 residues. Germline loops: CDR1 PRHDT, CDR2 FYEKMQ (reference sequence). V shed 2 bases and J shed 4 bases, with 0 bases lying between them. The CDR3 bases are TGTGCCAGCAGCTTATACAATGAGCAGTTCTTC. Protein sequence: CASSLYNEQFF.

This sequence joins TRBV2 and TRBJ1-5; tentative D call: TRBD1 (6 bases). The CDR3 extends over 15 amino acids. V lost 7 bases and J lost 9, with 22 bases in between. The germline V gene has CDR1 SNHLY and CDR2 FYNNEI. CDR3 DNA: TGTGCCAGCAAAGAAACAGGGACTGTACCCTCGCCCCAGCATTTT. Protein product: CASKETGTVPSPQHF.

This clone was seen more than once but under ten times. The rearrangement joins TRBV10-1 to TRBJ1-2, with D tentatively TRBD1 (6 bases). The ends were cut back, 0 bases at V and 4 bases at J, with 9 bases in the middle. Germline V gene lookup returns CDR1 WNHNN and CDR2 SYGVQD (reference sequence). CDR3 length: 14 amino acids. CDR3 DNA: TGCGCCAGCAGTGAGTCGGGGGGCAGCTATGGCTACACCTTC. The encoded protein is CASSESGGSYGYTF.

The chain recombines TRBV4-1 with TRBJ2-1; 7 nucleotides line up with TRBD2. V shed 3 bases, J shed 9 bases, and the junction held 2 bases outside the gene matches. The CDR3 loop spans 12 amino acids. Germline values: CDR1 MGHRA, CDR2 YSYEKL. For the CDR3, the DNA is TGCGCCAGCAGCCAGGGGGGGGTTGAGCAGTTCTTC. This gives the protein CASSQGGVEQFF.

The chain is built from TRBV9 and TRBJ1-1; 7 positions agree with TRBD1. After removal of 1 base from V and 1 base from J, the junction contained 13 bases not matched to a gene. CDR1 is SGDLS and CDR2 is YYNGEE in the germline V gene. The CDR3 is made up of 18 amino acids. The CDR3 here is CASSVLPGQPLRNTEAFF. CDR3 nucleotides: TGTGCCAGCAGCGTACTACCGGGACAGCCGCTTAGGAACACTGAAGCTTTCTTT. The full variable domain, completed using reference TRBV9 and TRBJ1-1, is DSGVTQTPKHLITATGQRVTLRCSPRSGDLSVYWYQQSLDQGLQFLIQYYNGEERAKGNILERFSAQQFPDLHSELNLSSLELGDSALYFCASSVLPGQPLRNTEAFFGQGTRLTVV.

The rearrangement links TRBV2 to TRBJ1-1; 7 bases are shared with TRBD1. This CDR3 comprises 13 residues. The germline V gene encodes CDR1 SNHLY and CDR2 FYNNEI. The V gene end was trimmed by 6 bases and the J gene end by 4 bases; junction bases not matched to a gene: 5. The CDR3 bases are TGTGCCAGCAGGGTTAACAGGGGCACTGAAGCTTTCTTT. Amino acid sequence: CASRVNRGTEAFF.

V is TRBV5-1 and J is TRBJ1-2; D perhaps matches TRBD1 (6 bases). This CDR3 region has 13 residues. CDR1 is SGHRS, CDR2 YFSETQ, per germline. The V end was cut by 3 bases, the J end by 12 bases, with 18 bases between. Here the CDR3 reads CASSSGVLWGHTF. Written as DNA, the CDR3 is TGCGCCAGCAGCTCAGGGGTCTTGTGGGGCCACACCTTC. Together with reference TRBV5-1 and TRBJ1-2, the CDR3 gives the full variable domain: KAGVTQTPRYLIKTRGQQVTLSCSPISGHRSVSWYQQTPGQGLQFLFEYFSETQRNKGNFPGRFSGRQFSNSRSEMNVSTLELGDSALYLCASSSGVLWGHTFGSGTRLTVV.

This sequence joins TRBV19 and TRBJ1-5; 8 bases map to TRBD1. V lost 3 bases, J lost 4 bases, and 5 bases stayed unmatched. The germline V gene has CDR1 LNHDA and CDR2 SQIVND (reference sequence). CDR3 length: 15 residues. CDR3 bases: TGTGCCAGTAGTATGTCAGGGGGCGGAAATCAGCCCCAGCATTTT. Translated, it gives CASSMSGGGNQPQHF.

This chain uses TRBV6-1 with TRBJ2-7; 7 bases are shared with TRBD1. The CDR3 contains 15 residues. V trimming: 4 bases; J trimming: 5 bases; junction bases outside the gene matches: 11. The V gene's germline CDR1 is MNHNS and CDR2 SASEGT. CDR3 amino acids: CASSVEETGSHEQYF. The DNA of the CDR3 is TGTGCCAGCAGTGTGGAGGAGACAGGGAGCCACGAGCAGTACTTC.

V is TRBV25-1 and J is TRBJ2-7, with D uncertain. Germline V gene data show CDR1 as MGHDK and CDR2 as SYGVNS. The length of the CDR3 is 10 residues. V was clipped by 7 bases and J by 2 bases, with 3 bases between them. CDR3 DNA sequence: TGTGCCAGCACCACCTACGAGCAGTACTTC. Protein product: CASTTYEQYF.

This chain connects TRBV20-1 to TRBJ2-5; D gene ambiguous. The germline V gene encodes CDR1 DFQATT and CDR2 SNEGSKA (reference sequence). The V end was cut by 0 bases, the J end by 5 bases, with 4 bases between. The CDR3 spans 11 residues. Here the CDR3 DNA reads TGCAGTGCTAGAGATACCGAGACCCAGTACTTC. Translating gives CSARDTETQYF.

The chain recombines TRBV4-2 with TRBJ2-1; possibly TRBD2 for D (6 bases). Germline-derived CDR1 and CDR2 are LGHNA and YNFKEQ. The CDR3 is 14 amino acids. V lost 0 bases and J 9 bases, leaving 12 bases between the germline ends. The CDR3 nucleotides are TGTGCCAGCAGCCAAGATCTACTAGCAGGTGAGCAGTTCTTC. Its protein product is CASSQDLLAGEQFF.

This clone was seen a few times. This rearrangement joins TRBV4-2 to TRBJ2-2; TRBD2 is a possible D gene (6 bases). The V gene lost 1 base and the J gene lost 3 bases, with 9 bases spanning the gap. Per the germline V gene, CDR1 is LGHNA and CDR2 is YNFKEQ. This CDR3 is built from 15 residues. CDR3 in DNA: TGTGCCAGCAGCCAAGCGGGGGTGGACACCGGGGAGCTGTTTTTT. Translation gives CASSQAGVDTGELFF.

The table lists this clone with a few counts. This chain joins TRBV30 and TRBJ1-2; 12 nucleotides align to TRBD1. Germline trimming cut 1 base from V and 8 bases from J; bases unmatched to any gene: 11. CDR1 and CDR2 (germline): GTSNPN, SVGIG (reference sequence). This CDR3 region has 16 residues. CDR3 protein: CAWSALGTGGAEGYTF. The CDR3, as DNA: TGTGCCTGGAGTGCCCTTGGGACAGGGGGCGCGGAAGGCTACACCTTC.

J is TRBJ1-2 and V is TRBV2, with 8 positions matching TRBD1. Germline V gives CDR1 SNHLY, CDR2 FYNNEI. Trimming at V came to 7 bases and at J to 4 bases, leaving 5 bases not matched to a gene. The CDR3 spans 13 residues. Written as DNA, the CDR3 is TGTGCCAGCAATGGACAGGGAGTCTATGGCTACACCTTC. Residues: CASNGQGVYGYTF. Filled out from reference TRBV2 and TRBJ1-2, the complete variable domain reads EPEVTQTPSHQVTQMGQEVILRCVPISNHLYFYWYRQILGQKVEFLVSFYNNEISEKSEIFDDQFSVERPDGSNFTLKIRSTKLEDSAMYFCASNGQGVYGYTFGSGTRLTVV.

This clone was found once. The chain combines TRBV28 with TRBJ2-1; D is tentatively TRBD1 or TRBD2 (6 bases each). The CDR3 is 20 residues long. Germline CDR1 MDHEN, CDR2 SYDVKM. With 7 bases removed from V and 5 bases from J, the gap between germline ends came to 33 bases. In DNA form, the CDR3 reads TGTGCCAGCACCCCCTTGGCTCCTTGGCCTCAGGGGTTAGCGGACAATGAGCAGTTCTTC. As protein: CASTPLAPWPQGLADNEQFF.

This clone was recorded only once. The rearrangement uses TRBV28 and TRBJ2-1, with TRBD2 matching over 13 bases. The J segment lost 6 bases and the V segment lost 4 bases, leaving 6 bases of the junction unmatched. The CDR3 length is 16 residues. Germline CDR1 is MDHEN and CDR2 is SYDVKM. CDR3 DNA: TGTGCCAGCAGTTCCCTCGGACTAGCGGGAGCCAATGAGCAGTTCTTC. This gives the protein CASSSLGLAGANEQFF.

The rearrangement uses TRBV4-2 and TRBJ1-5; D unresolved. CDR1 and CDR2 (germline): LGHNA, YNFKEQ. The V gene lost 2 bases and the J gene lost 7 bases, with 12 bases spanning the gap. The CDR3 runs 14 residues. The CDR3: CASSQTPVNQPQHF. CDR3 sequence (DNA): TGTGCCAGCAGCCAAACGCCTGTAAACCAGCCCCAGCATTTT.